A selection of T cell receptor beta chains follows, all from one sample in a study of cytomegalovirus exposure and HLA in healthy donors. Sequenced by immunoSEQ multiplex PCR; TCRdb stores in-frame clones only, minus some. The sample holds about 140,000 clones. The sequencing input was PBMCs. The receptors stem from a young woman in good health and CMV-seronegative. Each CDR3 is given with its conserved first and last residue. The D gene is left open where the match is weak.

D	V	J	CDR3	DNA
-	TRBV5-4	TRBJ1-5	CASSLGPGRSDQPQHF	TGTGCCAGCAGCTTGGGCCCCGGCAGGTCGGATCAGCCCCAGCATTTT
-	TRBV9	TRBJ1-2	CASSPYRAYGYTF	TGTGCCAGCAGCCCATACAGGGCCTATGGCTACACCTTC
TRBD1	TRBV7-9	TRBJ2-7	CASSETGGEYEQYF	TGTGCCAGCAGCGAAACAGGGGGCGAGTACGAGCAGTACTTC
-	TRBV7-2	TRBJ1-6	CASSSFPGNSPLHF	TGTGCCAGCAGCTCCTTTCCGGGAAATTCACCCCTCCACTTT
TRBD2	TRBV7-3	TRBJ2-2	CASSSSGPNTGELFF	TGTGCCAGCAGCTCTAGCGGGCCGAACACCGGGGAGCTGTTTTTT
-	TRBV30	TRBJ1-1	CAWSVGGDHTEAFF	TGTGCCTGGAGTGTAGGAGGGGATCACACTGAAGCTTTCTTT
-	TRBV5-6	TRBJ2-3	CASSLGVGTDTQYF	TGTGCCAGCAGCTTGGGTGTAGGCACAGATACGCAGTATTTT
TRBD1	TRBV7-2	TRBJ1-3	CASSSGTVGNTIYF	TGTGCCAGCAGCTCCGGGACAGTCGGAAACACCATATATTTT
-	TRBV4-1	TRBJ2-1	CASSRRGSNEQFF	TGCGCCAGCAGCCGTAGAGGCTCCAATGAGCAGTTCTTC
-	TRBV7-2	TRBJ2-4	CASSLTQTVNIQYF	TGTGCCAGCAGCTTAACCCAGACAGTAAACATTCAGTACTTC
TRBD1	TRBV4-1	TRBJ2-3	CASKAGQGSTDTQYF	TGCGCCAGCAAAGCGGGACAGGGTTCCACAGATACGCAGTATTTT
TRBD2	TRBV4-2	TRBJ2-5	CASSQEEASGSWGETQYF	TGTGCCAGCAGCCAAGAGGAGGCTAGCGGGAGTTGGGGGGAGACCCAGTACTTC
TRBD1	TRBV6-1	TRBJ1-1	CASSEEQGRRAFF	TGTGCCAGCAGCGAGGAACAGGGGCGCCGAGCTTTCTTT
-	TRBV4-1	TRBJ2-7	CASSLIPRLEIRGYEQYF	TGCGCCAGCAGCCTTATCCCCCGTTTGGAAATCAGGGGCTACGAGCAGTACTTC
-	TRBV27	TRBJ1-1	CASSPRGNTEAFF	TGTGCCAGCAGTCCCCGAGGGAACACTGAAGCTTTCTTT
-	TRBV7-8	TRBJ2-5	CASSLVGGNTQETQYF	TGTGCCAGCAGCTTAGTTGGCGGGAACACCCAAGAGACCCAGTACTTC
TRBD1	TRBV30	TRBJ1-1	CAWSGRDSQPYEAFF	TGTGCCTGGAGTGGCCGGGACAGCCAACCCTACGAAGCTTTCTTT
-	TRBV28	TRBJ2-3	CASEQGTDTQYF	TGTGCCAGCGAACAGGGAACAGATACGCAGTATTTT
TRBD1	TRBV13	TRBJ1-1	CASSSRQGNTEAFF	TGTGCCAGCAGCTCTCGACAGGGGAACACTGAAGCTTTCTTT
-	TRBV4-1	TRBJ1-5	CASSQDGGFGNQPQHF	TGCGCCAGCAGCCAAGATGGAGGGTTCGGCAATCAGCCCCAGCATTTT
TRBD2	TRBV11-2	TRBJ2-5	CASSFSTSGGETQYF	TGTGCCAGCAGCTTTTCCACTAGCGGGGGAGAGACCCAGTACTTC
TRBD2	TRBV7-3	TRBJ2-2	CASSRTITSVTGELFF	TGTGCCAGCAGCCGAACTATAACTAGCGTCACCGGGGAGCTGTTTTTT
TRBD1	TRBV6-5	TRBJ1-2	CANTDRVYGYTF	TGTGCCAACACGGACAGGGTTTATGGCTACACCTTC
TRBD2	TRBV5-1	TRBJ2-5	CASSLRLAGEETQYF	TGCGCCAGCAGCTTGAGATTAGCGGGAGAAGAGACCCAGTACTTC
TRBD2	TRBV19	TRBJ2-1	CASSPSSGSYNEQFF	TGTGCCAGTAGTCCCTCTAGCGGATCCTACAATGAGCAGTTCTTC
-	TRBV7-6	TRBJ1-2	CASSPYPVGEYGYTF	TGTGCCAGCAGCCCATACCCGGTCGGAGAGTATGGCTACACCTTC
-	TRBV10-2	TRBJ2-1	CASSESTGHEQFF	TGCGCCAGCAGTGAGTCGACTGGCCATGAGCAGTTCTTC
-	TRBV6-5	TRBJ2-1	CASSYLTSYNEQFF	TGTGCCAGCAGTTACCTTACTTCCTACAATGAGCAGTTCTTC
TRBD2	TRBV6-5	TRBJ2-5	CASRGLAVETQYF	TGTGCCAGCAGAGGACTAGCGGTAGAGACCCAGTACTTC
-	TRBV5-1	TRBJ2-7	CASSLVGGADEQYF	TGCGCCAGCAGCTTGGTGGGGGGGGCGGACGAGCAGTACTTC
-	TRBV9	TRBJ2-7	CASSVGPEFSYEQYF	TGTGCCAGCAGCGTAGGCCCGGAGTTCTCCTACGAGCAGTACTTC